Given below is one T cell receptor beta chain in context. This clone was observed a handful of times. Its antigen target is currently unknown. Base qualities are not at hand, and no much larger clone is one base apart. As encoded in the germline V gene, CDR1 is SGHDT while CDR2 is YYEEEE. Reading from cysteine to phenylalanine, the CDR3 counts 13 amino acids. Only the CDR3 region is kept as DNA, spanning 39 bases read in frame from base 1. The junction shows trimming of 4 bases on V and 8 bases on J, plus 13 bases between the germline ends. TCRbeta CDR3 regions were amplified from genomic DNA using the immunoSEQ Assay, a bias-controlled multiplex PCR. The original methods were these. Within the assay, amplification of reference gene primers was used to estimate how many nucleated cells each sample contained. To quantify the absolute abundance of each unique TCRbeta CDR3 rearrangement, sequence reads were collapsed and filtered. For each sample, productive Simpson clonality was calculated as the square root of Simpson's diversity index over productive rearrangements. Sourced from immuneACCESS, this table was stored by TCRdb with only in-frame sequences that have V and J called. A share of the clones is absent; for the studies checked, an unresolved V gene accounts for under half, and the remainder has no known explanation. V and J calls and clone size follow that table, whereas D and trimming were derived from the DNA. This sample holds about 50,000 clones; 86% were observed only once. The biggest ten clones account for 2% to 2.5% of the sample.

Each collaborating institution followed its own protocols to collect whole blood in K2EDTA tubes. For TCRbeta analysis, collaborators shipped samples in one of three forms: frozen whole blood, isolated PBMCs, or DNA extracted from either of those sample types. These data come from a study of blood T cell repertoires in COVID-19 (dated by TCRdb to 2018 to 2020). About the full investigation: Collaborator samples came from the United States, Italy and Spain and covered acute and convalescent phases of COVID-19. The material from the prospective study consisted of cDNA or gDNA derived from T cells, B-cell-depleted T cells, or PBMCs. Sample metadata almost always included a de-identified subject ID, COVID-19 status, age in years and sex. Samples came from the ongoing ImmuneRACE study (first 160 participants) plus 1,254 subjects from 6 global collaborators. The repertoires were released in a freely available public database intended as a resource for research on the immune response to SARS-CoV-2. The dataset comprised deeply sampled blood TCRbeta repertoires from subjects exposed to, actively infected with, or recovered from COVID-19. Where available, HLA class I and class II types were obtained from metadata supplied by the sample provider rather than from assay-based typing.

Broader findings and caveats from the paper: The amount of clinical and demographic metadata varied by source and participant and was provided uncurated.

The sequence was collected from a woman aged 60-75 years with acute or convalescent COVID-19. This chain joins TRBV5-6 to TRBJ2-1; TRBD2 could be the D gene, as 6 bases match. The sample consisted of peripheral blood. The CDR3 protein: CASSLVGGDEQFF. The DNA is as follows: TGTGCCAGCAGCCTGGTCGGAGGGGATGAGCAGTTCTTC. With all but the CDR3 taken from the reference TRBV5-6 and TRBJ2-1 genes, the full variable domain is: DAGVTQSPTHLIKTRGQQVTLRCSPKSGHDTVSWYQQALGQGPQFIFQYYEEEERQRGNFPDRFSGHQFPNYSSELNVNALLLGDSALYLCASSLVGGDEQFFGPGTRLTVL.